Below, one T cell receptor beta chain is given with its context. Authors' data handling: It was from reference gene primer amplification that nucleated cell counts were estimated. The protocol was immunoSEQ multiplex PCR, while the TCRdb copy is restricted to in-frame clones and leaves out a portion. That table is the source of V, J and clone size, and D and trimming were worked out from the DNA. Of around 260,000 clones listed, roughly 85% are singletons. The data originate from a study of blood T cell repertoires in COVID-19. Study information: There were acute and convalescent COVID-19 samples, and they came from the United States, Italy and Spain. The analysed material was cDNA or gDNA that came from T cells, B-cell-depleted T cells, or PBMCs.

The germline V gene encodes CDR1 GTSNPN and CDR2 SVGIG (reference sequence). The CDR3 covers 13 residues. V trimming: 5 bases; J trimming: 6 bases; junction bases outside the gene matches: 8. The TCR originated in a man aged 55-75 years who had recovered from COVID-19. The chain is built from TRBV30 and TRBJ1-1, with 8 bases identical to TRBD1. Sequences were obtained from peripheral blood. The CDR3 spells CAWGGQAPAEAFF. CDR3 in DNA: TGTGCCTGGGGGGGACAGGCACCAGCTGAAGCTTTCTTT.